This T cell receptor (beta chain) is from a study of post-analysis software for immune sequencing data. TCR beta cDNA libraries had unique molecular identifiers. Each sample of about 0.9 to 11 million input T cells yielded roughly 0.5 million cDNA molecules, so each molecule approximated one T cell. TCRdb analysed the PCR reads with MiXCR anew, one entry per CDR3 protein. This table has 650,000 to 850,000 distinct CDR3 sequences, roughly half appearing once. This CDR3 has 17 amino acids. The germline CDR1 and CDR2 sequences are SEHNR and FQNEAQ (reference sequence). V was clipped by 2 bases and J by 5 bases; unmatched bases: 7. Findings and caveats of the study: Strong same-batch co-clustering of samples appeared with F measure clustering. A handful of TRBV segments occurring more often in patients than controls included TRBV5-6, TRBV5-1 and TRBV20-1.

Comments on this clonotype: The antigen is not known.

The sample consisted of blood. The sequence derives from a girl aged 5 to 17 with multiple sclerosis. V and J are TRBV7-9 and TRBJ2-5; TRBD2 agrees at 14 bases. In DNA form, the CDR3 reads TGTGCCAGCAGCTTAATAGCTGGGACTAGCGGGAGCGAGACCCAGTACTTC. This codes for CASSLIAGTSGSETQYF.